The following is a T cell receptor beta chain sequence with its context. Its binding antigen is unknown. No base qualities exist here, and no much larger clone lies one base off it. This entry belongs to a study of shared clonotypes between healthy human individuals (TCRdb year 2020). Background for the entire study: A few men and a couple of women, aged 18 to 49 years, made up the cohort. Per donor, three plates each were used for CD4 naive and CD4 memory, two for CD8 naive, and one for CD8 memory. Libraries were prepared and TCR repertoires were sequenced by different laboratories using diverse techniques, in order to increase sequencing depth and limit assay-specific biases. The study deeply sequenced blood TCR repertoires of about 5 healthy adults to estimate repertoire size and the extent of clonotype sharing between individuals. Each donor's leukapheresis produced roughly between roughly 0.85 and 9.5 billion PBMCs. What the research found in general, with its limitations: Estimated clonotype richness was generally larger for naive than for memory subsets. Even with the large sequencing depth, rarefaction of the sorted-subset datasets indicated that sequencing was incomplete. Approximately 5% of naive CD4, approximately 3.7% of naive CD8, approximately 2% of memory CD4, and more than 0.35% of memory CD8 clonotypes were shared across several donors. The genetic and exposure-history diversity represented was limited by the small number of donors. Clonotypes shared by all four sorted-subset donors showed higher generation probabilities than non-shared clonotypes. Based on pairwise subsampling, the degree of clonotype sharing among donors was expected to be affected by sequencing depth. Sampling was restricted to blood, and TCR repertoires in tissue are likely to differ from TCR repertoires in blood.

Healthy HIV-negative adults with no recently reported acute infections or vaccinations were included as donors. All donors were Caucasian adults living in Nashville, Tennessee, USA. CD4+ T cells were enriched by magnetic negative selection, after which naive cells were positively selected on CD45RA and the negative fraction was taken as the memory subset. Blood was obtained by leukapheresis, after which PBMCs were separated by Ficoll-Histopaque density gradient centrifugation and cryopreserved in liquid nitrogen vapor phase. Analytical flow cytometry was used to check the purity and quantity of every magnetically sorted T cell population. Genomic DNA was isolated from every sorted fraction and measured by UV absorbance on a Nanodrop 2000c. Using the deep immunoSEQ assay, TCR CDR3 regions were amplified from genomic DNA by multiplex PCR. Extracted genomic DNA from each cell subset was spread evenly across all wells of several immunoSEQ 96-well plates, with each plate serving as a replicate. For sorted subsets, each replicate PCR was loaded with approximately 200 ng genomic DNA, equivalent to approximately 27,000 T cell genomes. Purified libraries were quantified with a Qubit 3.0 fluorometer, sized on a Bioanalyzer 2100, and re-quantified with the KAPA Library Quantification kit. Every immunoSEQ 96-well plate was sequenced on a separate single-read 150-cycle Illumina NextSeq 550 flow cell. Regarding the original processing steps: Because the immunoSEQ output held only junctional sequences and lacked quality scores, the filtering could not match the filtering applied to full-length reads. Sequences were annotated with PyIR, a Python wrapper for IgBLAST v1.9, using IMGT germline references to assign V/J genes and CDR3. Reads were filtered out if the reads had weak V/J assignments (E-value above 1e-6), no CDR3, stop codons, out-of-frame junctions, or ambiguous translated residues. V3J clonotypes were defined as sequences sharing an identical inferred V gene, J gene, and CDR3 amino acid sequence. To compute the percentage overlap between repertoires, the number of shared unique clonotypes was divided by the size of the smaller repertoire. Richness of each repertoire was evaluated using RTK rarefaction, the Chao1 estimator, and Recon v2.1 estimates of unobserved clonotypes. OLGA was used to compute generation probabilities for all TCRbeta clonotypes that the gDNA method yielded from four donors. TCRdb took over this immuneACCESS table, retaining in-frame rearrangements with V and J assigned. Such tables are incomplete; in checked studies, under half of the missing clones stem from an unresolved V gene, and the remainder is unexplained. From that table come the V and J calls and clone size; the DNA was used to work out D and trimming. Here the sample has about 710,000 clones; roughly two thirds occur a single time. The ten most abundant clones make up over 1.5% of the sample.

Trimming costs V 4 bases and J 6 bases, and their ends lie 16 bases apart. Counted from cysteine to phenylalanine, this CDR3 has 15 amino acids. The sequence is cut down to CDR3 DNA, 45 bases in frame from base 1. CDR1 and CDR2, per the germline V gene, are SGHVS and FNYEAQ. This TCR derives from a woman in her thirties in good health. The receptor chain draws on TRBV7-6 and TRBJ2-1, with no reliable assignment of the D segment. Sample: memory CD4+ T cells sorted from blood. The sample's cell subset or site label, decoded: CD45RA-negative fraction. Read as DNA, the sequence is TGTGCCAGCAGCTCACAGCCTCAGGTGTCCAATGAGCAGTTCTTC. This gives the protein CASSSQPQVSNEQFF. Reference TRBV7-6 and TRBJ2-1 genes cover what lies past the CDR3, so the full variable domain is GAGVSQSPRYKVTKRGQDVALRCDPISGHVSLYWYRQALGQGPEFLTYFNYEAQQDKSGLPNDRFSAERPEGSISTLTIQRTEQRDSAMYRCASSSQPQVSNEQFFGPGTRLTVL.